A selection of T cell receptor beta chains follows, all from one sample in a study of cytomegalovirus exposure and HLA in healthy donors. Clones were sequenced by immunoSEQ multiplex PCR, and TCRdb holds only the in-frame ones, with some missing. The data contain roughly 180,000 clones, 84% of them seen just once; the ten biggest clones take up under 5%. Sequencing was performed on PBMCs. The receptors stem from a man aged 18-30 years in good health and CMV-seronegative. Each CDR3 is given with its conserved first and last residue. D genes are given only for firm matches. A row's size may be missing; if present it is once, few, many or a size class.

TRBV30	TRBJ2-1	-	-	TGTGCCTCGTGTGACGGGGGTTTAACCTACAATGAGCAGTTCTTC	CASCDGGLTYNEQFF
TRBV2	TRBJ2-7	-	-	TGTGCCAGCAGTGAATATCCAGGGTTCGAGCAGTACTTC	CASSEYPGFEQYF
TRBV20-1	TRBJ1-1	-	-	TGCAGTGCTAGTCGGACTGAAGCTTTCTTT	CSASRTEAFF
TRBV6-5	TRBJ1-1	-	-	TGTGCCTGCAAGGGGAGGGGAGACACTGAAGCTTTCTTT	CACKGRGDTEAFF
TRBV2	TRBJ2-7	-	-	TGTGCCAGCAGTGTAGAGAGATCATACGAGCAGTACTTC	CASSVERSYEQYF
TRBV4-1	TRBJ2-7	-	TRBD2	TGCGCCAGCAGCCAAGTTTGGCCTAGCGGATCCTACGAGCAGTACTTC	CASSQVWPSGSYEQYF
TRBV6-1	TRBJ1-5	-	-	TGTGCCAGCAGTGATGGCGGGGTCGTTCAGCCCCAGCATTTT	CASSDGGVVQPQHF
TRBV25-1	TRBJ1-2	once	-	TGTGCCAGCAGTGGTCGGGGTCTTAACTATGGCTACACCTTC	CASSGRGLNYGYTF
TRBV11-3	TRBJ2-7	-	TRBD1	TGTGCCAGCAGCCCTGGGAGCGGGACAGGGAGATCGGAGCAGTACTTC	CASSPGSGTGRSEQYF
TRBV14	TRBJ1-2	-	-	TGTGCCAGCAGCCAAGTTAAGGGACTTCCTAATGGCTACACCTTC	CASSQVKGLPNGYTF
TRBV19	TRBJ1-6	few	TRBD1	TGTGCCAGTAGGGACAGGGTTCAGAATTCACCCCTCCACTTT	CASRDRVQNSPLHF
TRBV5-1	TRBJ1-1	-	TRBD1	TGCGCCAGCAGCTTAGGAGACAGGGCGGACACTGAAGCTTTCTTT	CASSLGDRADTEAFF
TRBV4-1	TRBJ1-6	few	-	TGCGCCAGCAGCCAATTGACAGGACCGAATTCACCCCTCCACTTT	CASSQLTGPNSPLHF
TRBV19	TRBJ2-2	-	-	TGTGCCTCCCGGGCAGGTAGGGTGAAGGCGGGATACACCGGGGAGCTGTTTTTT	CASRAGRVKAGYTGELFF
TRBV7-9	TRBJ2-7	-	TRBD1	TGTGCCAGCAGCTTATCCGGGACAGTCTACGAGCAGTACTTC	CASSLSGTVYEQYF
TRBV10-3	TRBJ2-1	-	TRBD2	TGTGCCATCAGTGAATTTAGCGGGGCCTACAATGAGCAGTTCTTC	CAISEFSGAYNEQFF
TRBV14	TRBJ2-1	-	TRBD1	TGTGCCAGCAGCCAGTACAGGGGAATGGGGTACAATGAGCAGTTCTTC	CASSQYRGMGYNEQFF
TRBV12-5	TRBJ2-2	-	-	TGTGCTAGTGGTTTATCTCGGAACACCGGGGAGCTGTTTTTT	CASGLSRNTGELFF
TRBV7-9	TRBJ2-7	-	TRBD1	TGTGCCAGCAGCTCGACGGGACAGGGCTACGAGCAGTACTTC	CASSSTGQGYEQYF
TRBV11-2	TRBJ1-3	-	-	TGTGCCAGCAGCTTGGGGGCAGTTGGAAACACCATATATTTT	CASSLGAVGNTIYF
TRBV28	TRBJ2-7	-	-	TGTGCCAGCAGTTTAGGCGGGATCACCTACGAGCAGTACTTC	CASSLGGITYEQYF
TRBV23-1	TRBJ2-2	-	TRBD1	TGCGCCAGCAGTCTCCTGCGGGACAGGGGGCAGGGCGGGGAGCTGTTTTTT	CASSLLRDRGQGGELFF
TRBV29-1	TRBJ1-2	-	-	TGCAGCGTAGCGGGACACGATCTATATGGCTACACCTTC	CSVAGHDLYGYTF
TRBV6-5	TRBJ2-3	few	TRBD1	TGTGCCAGCAGACAGACAGGGGGCCGCACAGATACGCAGTATTTT	CASRQTGGRTDTQYF
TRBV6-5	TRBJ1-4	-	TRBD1	TGTGCCAGCAGTCAGGGGACAGGGAGTGAAAAACTGTTTTTT	CASSQGTGSEKLFF
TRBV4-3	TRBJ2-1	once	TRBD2	TGCGCCAGCAGCCAAGAGCGGGCGGGAGGAAATGAGCAGTTCTTC	CASSQERAGGNEQFF
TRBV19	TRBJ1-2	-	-	TGTGCCAGTAGTATACAGGAATTTGATGGCTACACCTTC	CASSIQEFDGYTF
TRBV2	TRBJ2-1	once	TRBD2	TGTGCCAGCAGTGAGGGAGCGGGGTTCTACAATGAGCAGTTCTTC	CASSEGAGFYNEQFF
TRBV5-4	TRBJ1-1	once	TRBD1	TGTGCCAGCAGTTACAGGGGGCCTAACACTGAAGCTTTCTTT	CASSYRGPNTEAFF
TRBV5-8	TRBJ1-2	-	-	TGTGCCAGCAGCTTGCTAGGCGGGATCTTC	CASSLLGGIF
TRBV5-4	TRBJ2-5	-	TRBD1	TGTGCCAGCAGCAAGGGGACAGGGGGCGCGGGGGGGGAGACCCAGTACTTC	CASSKGTGGAGGETQYF
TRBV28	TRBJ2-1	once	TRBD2	TGTGCCAGCAGTTTACTACCTAGCGGGAGCAGCTATGAGCAGTTCTTC	CASSLLPSGSSYEQFF
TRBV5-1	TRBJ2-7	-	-	TGCGCCAGCAGCTTGCAACAGGGCTACGAGCAGTACTTC	CASSLQQGYEQYF
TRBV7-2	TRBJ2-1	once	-	TGTGCCAGCAGCTTAACAGGTGTCTCCTACAATGAGCAGTTCTTC	CASSLTGVSYNEQFF
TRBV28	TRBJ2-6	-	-	TGTGCCAGCAGTTTGGGCGGGCCCGGGGCCAACGTCCTGACTTTC	CASSLGGPGANVLTF
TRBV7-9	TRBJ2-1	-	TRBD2	TGTGCCAGCCTTTTAACGTCACGGGCTAGCGGATACAATGAGCAGTTCTTC	CASLLTSRASGYNEQFF
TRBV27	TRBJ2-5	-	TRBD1	TGTGCCAGCAGTCTACAGGGGTGGGGCGAGACCCAGTACTTC	CASSLQGWGETQYF
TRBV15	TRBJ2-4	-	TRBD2	TGTGCCACCAGCCTGGGGCTAGCGGGAATTGGGGCCAAAAACATTCAGTACTTC	CATSLGLAGIGAKNIQYF
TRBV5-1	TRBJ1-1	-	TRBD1	TGCGCCAGCAGCTGGGGGACAGCGAACACTGAAGCTTTCTTT	CASSWGTANTEAFF
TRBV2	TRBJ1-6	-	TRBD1	TGTGCCAGCAGTCCGGGACAGGGGGTCTATAATTCACCCCTCCACTTT	CASSPGQGVYNSPLHF
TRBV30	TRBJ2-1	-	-	TGTGCCTGGAGTGTTGCGGGGTTCAATGAGCAGTTCTTC	CAWSVAGFNEQFF
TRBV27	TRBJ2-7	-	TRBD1	TGTGCCAGCAGTTTGACGCAGGGGGCTTACGAGCAGTACTTC	CASSLTQGAYEQYF
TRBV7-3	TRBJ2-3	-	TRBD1	TGTGCCAGCAGCGTTACAGGGGGCCGTATAGATACGCAGTATTTT	CASSVTGGRIDTQYF
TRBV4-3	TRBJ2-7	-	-	TGCGCCAGCAGCCAAGAAACCCTCGACCGCGGGGCCTACGAGCAGTACTTC	CASSQETLDRGAYEQYF
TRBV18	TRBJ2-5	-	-	TGTGCCAGCTCACCGGGGCAGGGAAGAGAGGCCCAGTACTTC	CASSPGQGREAQYF
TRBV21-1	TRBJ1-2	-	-	TGTGCCAGCTCCCCCCGGGACTTTGGCTACACCTTC	CASSPRDFGYTF
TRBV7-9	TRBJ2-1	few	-	TGTGCCAGCAGCTTTTTCCTTAACAATGAGCAGTTCTTC	CASSFFLNNEQFF
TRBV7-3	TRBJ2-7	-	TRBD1	TGTGCCAGCAGCTCGACAGGGGGTTACGAGCAGTACTTC	CASSSTGGYEQYF